These 13 T cell receptor beta chains originate from one sample sequenced in a study of post-analysis software for immune sequencing data (dated by TCRdb to the mid-2010s). What the authors observed across the whole study: Significantly higher frequencies in patients than in controls were found for several TRBV segments, including TRBV5-6, TRBV5-1 and TRBV20-1.

These receptors have no identified antigens. The library was obtained by PCR. Sequencing relied on an Illumina HiSeq 2500. To reduce PCR and sequencing biases, unique molecular identifiers were built into the TCR beta cDNA libraries. Through fastp at Q25 and MiXCR, TCRdb rebuilt clones from the public reads, retaining in-frame beta chains. One record per CDR3 amino acid sequence lists the most common genes and DNA. Here the sample has roughly 170,000 distinct CDR3 sequences; approximately 31% occur a single time. Of the sample, around 1.5% falls within the top ten clones. The sample taken for sequencing was blood. These receptors all come from a girl aged 10-17 years with multiple sclerosis.

This chain joins TRBV28 and TRBJ2-3; D may be TRBD2 (6 bases). The CDR3 extends over 15 amino acids. Germline assignment: CDR1 MDHEN and CDR2 SYDVKM. With 6 bases removed from V and 5 bases from J, the gap between germline ends came to 18 bases. The CDR3 sequence: CASSLTTRGRDTQYF. In DNA, the CDR3 is TGTGCCAGCAGCCTCACGACTAGGGGAAGAGATACGCAGTATTTT.

The chain employs TRBV24-1 and TRBJ2-2, with D hard to call. Trimming removed 3 bases at V and 5 bases at J, with 3 bases between. Per germline, CDR1 KGHDR and CDR2 SFDVKD. CDR3 size: 12 residues. The CDR3 reads CATSDLTGELFF. The CDR3 nucleotides are TGTGCCACCAGTGATCTAACCGGGGAGCTGTTTTTT.

The V gene is TRBV28, the J gene TRBJ2-7; unclear D gene. V gave up 8 bases and J gave up 0 bases, with 14 bases separating them. Germline assignment: CDR1 MDHEN and CDR2 SYDVKM. CDR3 size: 14 residues. CDR3 amino acids: CASPTDGTSYEQYF. CDR3 DNA: TGTGCCAGCCCAACGGACGGAACCTCCTACGAGCAGTACTTC.

The genes are TRBV5-1 and TRBJ1-2; possible D gene TRBD1, 5 bases. The germline V gene has CDR1 SGHRS and CDR2 YFSETQ. V lost 4 bases to trimming and J lost 8 bases, with 18 bases between them. The CDR3 covers 14 residues. In nucleotides, the CDR3 is TGCGCCAGCAGCCCGGGACCGGATACACACGGCTACACCTTC. Translating it yields CASSPGPDTHGYTF.

This clonotype was picked up many times. This chain links TRBV5-1 with TRBJ2-1; 10 positions agree with TRBD2. Trimming removed 0 bases from V and 5 bases from J; junction bases left unmatched: 2. Germline-derived CDR1 and CDR2 are SGHRS and YFSETQ. This CDR3 has 15 residues. DNA of the CDR3: TGCGCCAGCAGCTTGGACCTAGCGGGGGACAATGAGCAGTTCTTC. Protein sequence: CASSLDLAGDNEQFF.

This clonotype is a singleton in its sample. Given a much more abundant clone one base away, this may be a read error. The chain links TRBV5-6 to TRBJ1-2, with a tentative D call TRBD1 (5 bases). CDR1 and CDR2 from the germline V gene are SGHDT and YYEEEE. The germline V and J ends were trimmed by 0 bases and 6 bases, with 9 bases remaining between them. CDR3 length: 13 amino acids. The CDR3 region is CASSLAAGHGYTF. The CDR3 DNA follows: TGTGCCAGCAGCTTGGCGGCAGGGCATGGCTACACCTTC.

There are many counts of this clonotype. The chain recombines TRBV27 with TRBJ2-5, with TRBD1 matching 8 bases. V trimming: 4 bases; J trimming: 11 bases; junction bases outside the gene matches: 12. The V gene's germline CDR1 is MNHEY and CDR2 SMNVEV (reference sequence). The CDR3 runs 14 residues. The CDR3: CASSWGQARGEQYF. CDR3 in DNA: TGTGCCAGCAGTTGGGGACAGGCAAGGGGAGAGCAGTACTTC.

On this clonotype: Compared with germline, one end of the junction differs, possibly owing to a read error. The chain links TRBV12-3 or TRBV12-4 to TRBJ1-6, with no clear D. The CDR3 length is 13 residues. The CDR3 DNA is TGTGCCAGCAGCCTTAAGGGAGATTCACCCCCCCACTTT. Translation: CASSLKGDSPPHF.

This clonotype has more than one count but fewer than ten. This rearrangement joins TRBV24-1 to TRBJ2-1; D is possibly TRBD1 (5 bases). The V end was cut by 3 bases, the J end by 5 bases, with 10 bases between. Germline assignment: CDR1 KGHDR and CDR2 SFDVKD. This CDR3 contains 14 residues. CDR3 DNA: TGTGCCACCAGTGATCTACAGGAGAACAATGAGCAGTTCTTC. It yields the protein CATSDLQENNEQFF.

Comment on this clonotype: One end of the junction is discordant with germline, which a read error may explain. V and J are TRBV9 and TRBJ2-7; TRBD2 aligns across 8 bases. The CDR3 runs to 15 residues. Per germline, CDR1 SGDLS and CDR2 YYNGEE. The CDR3 loop reads CAGSVGGGGMYEQYF. The CDR3, as DNA: TGTGCCGGCAGCGTAGGAGGCGGGGGGATGTACGAGCAGTACTTC.

A few counts support this clonotype. A read error may produce the germline difference seen at one junction end. This sequence joins TRBV7-7 and TRBJ2-2; D gene ambiguous. The CDR3 extends over 12 amino acids. CDR1 is SSHAT and CDR2 is FNYEAQ in the germline V gene (reference sequence). This CDR3 is CASSLVNGELFF. DNA for the CDR3: TGTGCTAGCAGCTTAGTTAACGGGGAGCTGTTTTTT.

The chain carries TRBV5-1 and TRBJ1-1; D gene uncertain. The ends were cut back, 0 bases at V and 8 bases at J, with 11 bases in the middle. CDR3 length: 13 residues. Germline V gene lookup returns CDR1 SGHRS and CDR2 YFSETQ. The DNA of the CDR3 is TGCGCCAGCAGCTTGGATAGGACGCCAGAAGCTTTCTTT. Encoded protein: CASSLDRTPEAFF.

The chain couples TRBV20-1 to TRBJ2-5, with D perhaps being TRBD1 or TRBD2 (5 bases each). The germline gives CDR1 DFQATT, CDR2 SNEGSKA (reference sequence). The CDR3 is 12 residues long. In DNA, the CDR3 is TGCAACGCAGGGAGTTTCCAAGAGACCCAGTACTTC. Its protein is CNAGSFQETQYF.